The source of this T cell receptor (beta chain) is a study of T cell responses to AZD1222 COVID-19 vaccine. Profiling relied on immunoSEQ multiplex PCR, and the TCRdb table lists in-frame clones only, not all of them. In the table there are about 170,000 clones, around 88% of which are singletons. Study-level findings and limits: No repertoire was sampled before or during the peak T cell response, only after it. Reports indicate that nearly half of spike-specific TCRs are directed at unmutated variant regions.

Pooled in the analysis were second doses at about 4 or about 12 weeks. The V gene's germline CDR1 is KGHSH and CDR2 LQKENI. CDR3 length equals 17 residues. The V end lost 0 bases, the J end lost 0 bases, and 14 bases lay between the germline ends. Worth noting for this clone: Its antigen is currently unknown.

The sample consisted of peripheral blood, taken 28 days after the second AZD1222 dose. This chain uses TRBV18 with TRBJ1-2; a weak D match, TRBD1 (5 bases). This clonotype was obtained from an adult who received the AZD1222 COVID-19 vaccine. Written as DNA, the CDR3 is TGTGCCAGCTCACCACCGGGTCGCAGGGATGCTAACTATGGCTACACCTTC. This codes for CASSPPGRRDANYGYTF.